This T cell receptor beta chain derives from a study of OX40 agonist ivuxolimab in advanced cancers. The CDR3 totals 14 residues. Germline CDR1 is SGHVS and CDR2 is FNYEAQ. With 5 bases clipped from V and 0 bases from J, the junction kept 3 bases outside the gene matches. The protocol was immunoSEQ multiplex PCR, while the TCRdb copy is restricted to in-frame clones and leaves out a portion. The sample carries some 130,000 clones, about 93% recorded once. The V and J genes are TRBV7-6 and TRBJ1-1, with 7 bases fitting TRBD1. Source: CD4+ or CD8+ T cells sorted from blood, taken in a trial of the OX40 agonist ivuxolimab. The sequence was collected from an adult with an advanced solid tumor such as melanoma, head and neck, liver or kidney cancer. CDR3 protein: CASSHTGVNTEAFF. The DNA for the CDR3 is TGTGCCAGCAGCCATACAGGGGTGAACACTGAAGCTTTCTTT. Based on the CDR3 plus reference TRBV7-6 and TRBJ1-1, the full variable domain is GAGVSQSPRYKVTKRGQDVALRCDPISGHVSLYWYRQALGQGPEFLTYFNYEAQQDKSGLPNDRFSAERPEGSISTLTIQRTEQRDSAMYRCASSHTGVNTEAFFGQGTRLTVV.